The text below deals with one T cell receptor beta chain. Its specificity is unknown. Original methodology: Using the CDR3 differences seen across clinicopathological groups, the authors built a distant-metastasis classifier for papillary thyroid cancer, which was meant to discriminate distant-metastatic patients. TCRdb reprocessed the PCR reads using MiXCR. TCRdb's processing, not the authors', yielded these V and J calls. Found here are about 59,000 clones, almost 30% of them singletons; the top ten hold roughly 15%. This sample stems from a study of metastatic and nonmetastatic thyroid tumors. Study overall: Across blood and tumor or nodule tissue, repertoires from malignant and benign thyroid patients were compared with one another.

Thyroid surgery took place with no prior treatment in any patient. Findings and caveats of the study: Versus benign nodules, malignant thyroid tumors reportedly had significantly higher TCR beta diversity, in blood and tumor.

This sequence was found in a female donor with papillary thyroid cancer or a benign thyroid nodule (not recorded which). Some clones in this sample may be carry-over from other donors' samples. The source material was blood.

The CDR3 is CASSSYSRAGNTIYF. For the CDR3, the DNA is TGTGCCAGCAGTTCCTATAGCAGGGCTGGAAACACCATATATTTT. The rearrangement links TRBV28 to TRBJ1-3, with D maybe TRBD1 (5 bases). V lost 4 bases to trimming and J lost 2 bases, with 12 bases between them. CDR3 size: 15 residues. Germline CDR1 and CDR2: MDHEN and SYDVKM.